These 20 T cell receptor beta chains originate from one sample sequenced in a study of cytomegalovirus exposure and HLA in healthy donors. PCR was performed using 60 Vbeta and 13 Jbeta primers. Libraries were prepared by immunoSEQ multiplex PCR; TCRdb keeps only in-frame clonotypes and omits some of them. The data show around 120,000 clones, with 79% seen just once and roughly 2% held by the top ten. Sequencing was performed on PBMCs. Receptors were obtained from a man between 18 and 29 years old in good health and CMV-seronegative.

This clone was seen once. V and J are TRBV5-4 and TRBJ2-3, with D unresolved. V gave up 7 bases and J gave up 3 bases, with 15 bases separating them. Germline V gene sequence: CDR1 SGHNT, CDR2 YYREEE (reference sequence). The CDR3 runs 14 residues. The chain's CDR3 is CASQVGWRTDTQYF. The DNA for the CDR3 is TGTGCCAGCCAAGTCGGGTGGAGAACAGATACGCAGTATTTT.

This chain joins TRBV2 and TRBJ2-5, with D maybe TRBD1 (5 bases). CDR1 and CDR2 (germline): SNHLY, FYNNEI. V shed 4 bases and J shed 4 bases, with 7 bases lying between them. The CDR3 is made up of 12 amino acids. The CDR3 nucleotides read TGTGCCAGCAGTGCAGGGCGAGAGACCCAGTACTTC. Encoded protein: CASSAGRETQYF. Combining the CDR3 with reference TRBV2 and TRBJ2-5 gives the whole variable domain EPEVTQTPSHQVTQMGQEVILRCVPISNHLYFYWYRQILGQKVEFLVSFYNNEISEKSEIFDDQFSVERPDGSNFTLKIRSTKLEDSAMYFCASSAGRETQYFGPGTRLLVL.

The chain combines TRBV7-9 with TRBJ2-1; a possible D gene is TRBD1 (5 bases). This CDR3 is 18 amino acids long. Germline V lookup: CDR1 SEHNR, CDR2 FQNEAQ (reference sequence). V was shortened by 2 bases and J by 8 bases, with 25 bases between the two germline ends. The DNA for the CDR3 is TGTGCCAGCAGCTTACAGTCGGCAGGGCCCTTTATCTTGGATGAGCAGTTCTTC. Protein sequence: CASSLQSAGPFILDEQFF.

The chain links TRBV28 to TRBJ2-7, with 10 bases aligning to TRBD1. J lost 1 base, V lost 6 bases, and 9 bases had no gene match. The V gene's germline CDR1 is MDHEN and CDR2 SYDVKM. The CDR3 has 16 residues. The CDR3 is CASSSPGTGVSYEQYF. The CDR3 region has the DNA TGTGCCAGCAGCTCTCCGGGGACAGGGGTTTCCTACGAGCAGTACTTC.

This clone appeared a single time. This chain links TRBV2 with TRBJ1-2, with a weak D call TRBD1 (6 bases). Trimming stripped 0 bases from V and 0 bases from J, with 14 bases between. The CDR3 is made up of 17 amino acids. Germline values: CDR1 SNHLY, CDR2 FYNNEI. In DNA form, the CDR3 reads TGTGCCAGCAGTGAAGCTGATAGGACAGCTACTAACTATGGCTACACCTTC. This encodes CASSEADRTATNYGYTF.

The chain joins TRBV7-9 to TRBJ2-7, with D maybe TRBD1 (6 bases). V lost 3 bases and J 2 bases, leaving 11 bases between the germline ends. This CDR3 comprises 14 residues. Germline lookup yields CDR1 SEHNR and CDR2 FQNEAQ (reference sequence). The CDR3 region is CASSFGQPAYEQYV. DNA for the CDR3: TGTGCCAGCAGCTTTGGACAGCCAGCCTACGAGCAGTACGTC.

The J gene is TRBJ1-1, the V gene TRBV29-1; no definite D call. Trimming shortened V by 6 bases and J by 3 bases, and 11 bases separated the two germline ends. The CDR3 has 12 amino acids. Germline values: CDR1 SQVTM, CDR2 ANQGSEA. CDR3 region: CSVRPRYTEAFF. For the CDR3, the DNA is TGCAGCGTCCGCCCCAGGTACACTGAAGCTTTCTTT. The variable domain in full, with the rest retrieved from reference TRBV29-1 and TRBJ1-1, is SAVISQKPSRDICQRGTSLTIQCQVDSQVTMMFWYRQQPGQSLTLIATANQGSEATYESGFVIDKFPISRPNLTFSTLTVSNMSPEDSSIYLCSVRPRYTEAFFGQGTRLTVV.

The gene calls are TRBV30 and TRBJ1-1; 7 bases are shared with TRBD1. Germline V gene lookup returns CDR1 GTSNPN and CDR2 SVGIG (reference sequence). J was trimmed by 1 base and V by 0 bases; bases with no gene match: 2. The CDR3 loop spans 14 amino acids. The CDR3 is CAWSVGTANTEAFF. In DNA, the CDR3 is TGTGCCTGGAGTGTTGGGACAGCGAACACTGAAGCTTTCTTT.

This chain uses TRBV6-5 with TRBJ1-1; no clear D gene. V shed 4 bases and J shed 11 bases, with 17 bases lying between them. This CDR3 has 13 residues. The germline gives CDR1 MNHEY, CDR2 SVGAGI. This CDR3 is CASSLSGQREAFF. The CDR3 DNA sequence: TGTGCCAGCAGTTTGTCAGGCCAACGAGAGGCTTTCTTT.

This chain joins TRBV7-6 and TRBJ1-5; no reliable D call. Trimming left V 4 bases short and J 3 bases short, with 19 bases between. The CDR3 runs 17 residues. Germline V CDR1 and CDR2: SGHVS, FNYEAQ. The CDR3 sequence: CASSSLAGRWDNQPQHF. The CDR3 nucleotides read TGTGCCAGCAGCTCCCTGGCGGGCCGATGGGACAATCAGCCCCAGCATTTT.

The genes are TRBV7-9 and TRBJ2-7; 9 bases align to TRBD2. Germline CDR1 SEHNR, CDR2 FQNEAQ (reference sequence). Trimming removed 3 bases from V and 0 bases from J; junction bases left unmatched: 3. This CDR3 has 15 residues. The CDR3 DNA follows: TGTGCCAGCAGCTTGGGTAGCGGGGGCTCCTACGAGCAGTACGTC. Translating gives CASSLGSGGSYEQYV.

The chain couples TRBV30 to TRBJ2-1; D remains ambiguous. This CDR3 contains 11 residues. Germline V gives CDR1 GTSNPN, CDR2 SVGIG (reference sequence). Trimming took off 2 bases at V and 6 bases at J, with 5 bases between the two ends. CDR3: CAWSSINEQFF. CDR3 coding DNA: TGTGCCTGGAGTAGCATCAATGAGCAGTTCTTC.

The chain has TRBV4-3 and TRBJ2-5; TRBD2 aligns across 8 bases. Gene TRBJ2-7 matches the end of the DNA better, so the J call may be wrong. This CDR3 has 13 residues. Germline lookup yields CDR1 LGHNA and CDR2 YSLEER. CDR3 sequence (DNA): TGCGCCACCCATAGCGGGGCGGACTACGAGCAGTACTTC. Its translation: CATHSGADYEQYF.

The chain carries TRBV14 and TRBJ1-2; a weak D match, TRBD1 (5 bases). The V end was cut by 5 bases, the J end by 8 bases, with 21 bases between. There are 15 residues in the CDR3. From germline, CDR1 is SGHDN and CDR2 FVKESK. As DNA, the CDR3 is TGTGCCAGCAGCTCCACCTCGACAGACCTCCGGGGCTACACCTTC. This gives the protein CASSSTSTDLRGYTF.

The chain carries TRBV4-2 and TRBJ2-3; 10 bases are shared with TRBD2. Germline V gives CDR1 LGHNA, CDR2 YNFKEQ. The CDR3 consists of 16 residues. The J segment lost 4 bases and the V segment lost 1 base, leaving 5 bases of the junction unmatched. The CDR3 loop reads CASSQGASGSSDTQYF. For the CDR3, the DNA is TGTGCCAGCAGCCAAGGGGCTAGCGGGAGCTCAGATACGCAGTATTTT.

This chain uses TRBV4-1 with TRBJ2-2, with 9 nucleotides matching TRBD1. Germline V gene sequence: CDR1 MGHRA, CDR2 YSYEKL. Trimming removed 2 bases from V and 7 bases from J; junction bases left unmatched: 17. This CDR3 region has 19 residues. The CDR3 DNA is TGCGCCAGCAGCCAAAGCGACCGGGACAGGGCTTTTGGTCACGGGGAGCTGTTTTTT. Its translation: CASSQSDRDRAFGHGELFF.

V and J are TRBV19 and TRBJ1-1; D call uncertain. Germline CDR1 and CDR2: LNHDA and SQIVND (reference sequence). There are 13 residues in the CDR3. Deletions cut 3 bases from V and 1 base from J, with 6 bases between. The CDR3 DNA follows: TGTGCCAGTAGTATGGGCCAGAACACTGAAGCTTTCTTT. The encoded protein is CASSMGQNTEAFF.

The chain has TRBV4-3 and TRBJ1-1; unclear D gene. Trimming shortened V by 1 base and J by 4 bases, and 13 bases separated the two germline ends. This CDR3 is built from 15 residues. Germline lookup yields CDR1 LGHNA and CDR2 YSLEER. The chain's CDR3 is CASSQADYRSTEAFF. For the CDR3, the DNA is TGCGCCAGCAGCCAAGCGGACTATAGGAGCACTGAAGCTTTCTTT.

The chain employs TRBV7-9 and TRBJ2-1, with 9 bases matching TRBD2. Germline V gene sequence: CDR1 SEHNR, CDR2 FQNEAQ (reference sequence). After removal of 1 base from V and 9 bases from J, the junction contained 10 bases not matched to a gene. This CDR3 is 16 amino acids long. In DNA form, the CDR3 reads TGTGCCAGCAGCTTAGGGTCGGCGGGAGGGCCCGGTGAGCAGTTCTTC. The encoded protein is CASSLGSAGGPGEQFF.

The V gene is TRBV25-1, the J gene TRBJ2-7, with 12 bases fitting TRBD1. The CDR3 totals 18 residues. V lost 4 bases, J lost 2 bases, and 12 bases stayed unmatched. Germline CDR1 MGHDK, CDR2 SYGVNS. The CDR3 nucleotides are TGTGCCAGCAGTGGGCGGGACAGGGGGCAAAGGAGGGCCTACGAGCAGTACGTC. Translating it yields CASSGRDRGQRRAYEQYV.